A single sample gave rise to the 24 T cell receptor beta chains below, sequenced in a study of blood T cell repertoires in COVID-19. Generated by immunoSEQ multiplex PCR, the TCRdb table keeps only in-frame clones and is missing some. Here the sample spans 200,000 to 250,000 clones, around 80% being singletons. Specimen: peripheral blood. The origin of the receptors is a woman in her thirties with COVID-19, enrolled during active disease.

The chain is built from TRBV5-1 and TRBJ2-7, with TRBD2 identical over 8 bases. After removal of 0 bases from V and 0 bases from J, the junction contained 11 bases not matched to a gene. Germline lookup yields CDR1 SGHRS and CDR2 YFSETQ. The CDR3 contains 18 residues. CDR3 protein: CASSLAQWLGGASYEQYF. For the CDR3, the DNA is TGCGCCAGCAGCTTGGCCCAATGGCTCGGGGGGGCCTCCTACGAGCAGTACTTC.

On this clone: One end of the junction fails to match germline, which may point to a read error. V and J are TRBV30 and TRBJ2-2; 9 nucleotides agree with TRBD1. In germline, CDR1 is GTSNPN, CDR2 SVGIG (reference sequence). The CDR3 extends over 15 amino acids. CDR3 sequence reads: CAWRGGQGATRELFF. The CDR3 nucleotides read TGTGCCTGGAGGGGGGGACAGGGAGCCACCCGGGAGCTGTTTTTT.

The genes are TRBV19 and TRBJ2-1, with TRBD2 matching over 8 bases. CDR3 length equals 15 residues. The germline V gene encodes CDR1 LNHDA and CDR2 SQIVND (reference sequence). V lost 10 bases to trimming and J lost 0 bases; unmatched junction nucleotides: 8. The CDR3 spells CATSGSGGSYNEQFF. The CDR3 DNA sequence: TGTGCCACCTCCGGGAGCGGGGGCTCCTACAATGAGCAGTTCTTC. The full variable domain, rest sourced from reference TRBV19 and TRBJ2-1, is DGGITQSPKYLFRKEGQNVTLSCEQNLNHDAMYWYRQDPGQGLRLIYYSQIVNDFQKGDIAEGYSVSREKKESFPLTVTSAQKNPTAFYLCATSGSGGSYNEQFFGPGTRLTVL.

The chain carries TRBV2 and TRBJ1-1; a possible D gene is TRBD1 (6 bases). This CDR3 is built from 13 residues. Per germline, CDR1 SNHLY and CDR2 FYNNEI. V lost 8 bases and J lost 5, with 15 bases in between. For the CDR3, the DNA is TGTGCCAGCGTGGGAGGGGGGGGAACTGAAGCTTTCTTT. Encoded protein: CASVGGGGTEAFF.

The chain combines TRBV6-5 with TRBJ1-1; D gene ambiguous. V lost 6 bases to trimming and J lost 2 bases, with 10 bases between them. CDR3 length equals 13 residues. CDR1 is MNHEY and CDR2 is SVGAGI in the germline V gene. CDR3 in amino acids: CASRLTANTEAFF. CDR3 sequence (DNA): TGTGCCAGCAGACTCACAGCCAACACTGAAGCTTTCTTT.

The chain combines TRBV28 with TRBJ2-5; 8 bases are a match to TRBD1. J gave up 5 bases and V 3 bases, and 5 bases lay outside the gene matches. The V gene's germline CDR1 is MDHEN and CDR2 SYDVKM. The CDR3 runs to 14 residues. The CDR3 region has the DNA TGTGCCAGCAGTTTTGGGACAGGTGGGGAGACCCAGTACTTC. It translates to CASSFGTGGETQYF.

This clone was recorded once. The chain employs TRBV6-5 and TRBJ2-7; the D is unclear. Trimming shortened V by 5 bases and J by 0 bases, and 8 bases separated the two germline ends. CDR1 and CDR2 from the germline V gene are MNHEY and SVGAGI. The CDR3 contains 13 residues. The CDR3 DNA follows: TGTGCCAGCAGTATTCTTAGCTCCTACGAGCAGTACTTC. Its protein product is CASSILSSYEQYF.

The chain links TRBV2 to TRBJ2-5; 8 bases match TRBD2. The CDR3 sequence is 14 residues long. The V segment lost 2 bases and the J segment 6 bases; nucleotides outside the gene matches: 5. CDR1 SNHLY and CDR2 FYNNEI come from the germline V gene. CDR3 nucleotide sequence: TGTGCCAGCAGTGAAACCAGCGGGGGTCAGACCCAGTACTTC. Its translation is CASSETSGGQTQYF.

Only a few counts were recorded for this clone. The gene calls are TRBV19 and TRBJ1-3, with a tentative D call TRBD1 (6 bases). The length of the CDR3 is 16 residues. The germline CDR1 and CDR2 sequences are LNHDA and SQIVND (reference sequence). Deletions cut 5 bases from V and 4 bases from J, with 18 bases between. The CDR3 DNA follows: TGTGCCAGTAGTGACCTCGGACAGAGGGCAGGAAACACCATATATTTT. Protein product: CASSDLGQRAGNTIYF.

The chain couples TRBV14 to TRBJ1-3; possible D gene TRBD1, 5 bases. CDR3 size: 17 residues. Germline V gives CDR1 SGHDN, CDR2 FVKESK. Trimming pared 0 bases from V and 2 bases from J, leaving 14 bases between. In DNA form, the CDR3 reads TGTGCCAGCAGCCAAGATCCGGGGGGACGGGCTGGAAACACCATATATTTT. This codes for CASSQDPGGRAGNTIYF.

The DNA for the CDR3 is TGTGCCAGCAGCCAAGAATGGGGAACAGGAGCAACTAATGAAAAACTGTTTTTT. Residues: CASSQEWGTGATNEKLFF. The gene calls are TRBV3-1 (or the pseudogene TRBV3-2) and TRBJ1-4, with D possibly TRBD1 on 5 matching bases. Trimming pared 0 bases from V and 0 bases from J, leaving 14 bases between. Looked up from germline, CDR1 is LGHDT and CDR2 is YNNKEL (reference sequence). This CDR3 has 18 residues.

This chain connects TRBV9 to TRBJ2-2, with 7 bases aligning to TRBD2. The trim removed 2 bases at V and 4 bases at J, leaving 14 bases unmatched. CDR3 size: 18 residues. Looked up from germline, CDR1 is SGDLS and CDR2 is YYNGEE. The CDR3 DNA is TGTGCCAGCAGCGTCAGCAGGGTACGGGGGGAAGGCACCGGGGAGCTGTTTTTT. Protein: CASSVSRVRGEGTGELFF.

The chain employs TRBV28 and TRBJ1-2; the match to TRBD1 covers 8 bases. Losses at the gene ends were 2 bases for V and 1 base for J; bases not matched to a gene: 6. Germline lookup yields CDR1 MDHEN and CDR2 SYDVKM. This CDR3 spans 16 amino acids. CDR3 in amino acids: CASSLGRTGFNYGYTF. CDR3 nucleotides: TGTGCCAGCAGTTTAGGGAGGACAGGGTTTAACTATGGCTACACCTTC.

Only a few counts were recorded for this clone. The V and J genes are TRBV6-2 or TRBV6-3 and TRBJ1-5; 8 bases match TRBD1. Germline CDR1 reads MNHEY; CDR2 reads SVGEGT. V shed 4 bases and J 5 bases; nucleotides not matched to a gene: 4. The CDR3 consists of 14 residues. The CDR3 protein is CASSFTGGYQPQHF. The CDR3 bases are TGTGCCAGCAGTTTCACAGGGGGGTATCAGCCCCAGCATTTT.

J is TRBJ2-7 and V is TRBV5-1; 12 nucleotides match TRBD2. The V gene end was trimmed by 4 bases and the J gene end by 0 bases; junction bases not matched to a gene: 2. Per germline, CDR1 SGHRS and CDR2 YFSETQ. The CDR3 length is 15 residues. In DNA form, the CDR3 reads TGCGCCAGCAGCCGGACTAGCGGGGCCTCCTACGAGCAGTACTTC. Its translation is CASSRTSGASYEQYF.

The chain joins TRBV6-6 to TRBJ1-2; D might be TRBD1 (5 bases). This CDR3 has 14 amino acids. Germline V gene sequence: CDR1 MNHNY, CDR2 SVGAGI (reference sequence). V gave up 0 bases and J gave up 8 bases, with 13 bases separating them. Here the CDR3 DNA reads TGTGCCAGCAGTTACTCGACCAGGGCCGACGGCTACACCTTC. Translation gives CASSYSTRADGYTF.

The chain links TRBV6-5 to TRBJ1-2; D may be TRBD1 (6 bases). The CDR3 consists of 13 residues. Germline V gene lookup returns CDR1 MNHEY and CDR2 SVGAGI. The germline V and J ends were trimmed by 2 bases and 6 bases, with 10 bases remaining between them. This chain's CDR3 is CASSYGRGNGYTF. As DNA, the CDR3 is TGTGCCAGCAGTTACGGAAGGGGGAATGGCTACACCTTC.

The chain joins TRBV6-4 to TRBJ2-7, with 7 nucleotides matching TRBD1. V was pared by 9 bases and J by 1 base, with 3 bases of the junction left unmatched. This CDR3 is built from 12 residues. Germline CDR1 and CDR2: MRHNA and SNTAGT. The DNA of the CDR3 is TGTGCCAGGCAGGGGGTTTCCTACGAGCAGTACTTC. Residues: CARQGVSYEQYF.

The J gene is TRBJ1-5, the V gene TRBV6-4; TRBD1 matches 8 bases. The CDR3 is 19 amino acids. CDR1 MRHNA and CDR2 SNTAGT come from the germline V gene. V gave up 0 bases and J gave up 0 bases; unmatched junction bases: 10. The CDR3 here is CASSDSGTGVPYSNQPQHF. For the CDR3, the DNA is TGTGCCAGCAGTGACTCCGGGACAGGAGTCCCGTATAGCAATCAGCCCCAGCATTTT.

This clone was observed once. The chain is built from TRBV4-3 and TRBJ2-1, with 10 bases matching TRBD2. This CDR3 region has 17 residues. Germline assignment: CDR1 LGHNA and CDR2 YSLEER. J was trimmed by 0 bases and V by 0 bases; bases with no gene match: 2. The CDR3 DNA follows: TGCGCCAGCAGCCAAGAGACTAGCGGGTTCTCCTACAATGAGCAGTTCTTC. Protein product: CASSQETSGFSYNEQFF.

A word on this clone: In the same sample, other DNA sequences code for this CDR3. J is TRBJ1-1 and V is TRBV5-1; tentatively, D is TRBD1 (5 bases). The ends were cut back, 0 bases at V and 5 bases at J, with 11 bases in the middle. This CDR3 has 14 residues. Germline loops: CDR1 SGHRS, CDR2 YFSETQ. The CDR3 loop is CASSLGGARTEAFF. In DNA form, the CDR3 reads TGCGCCAGCAGCTTGGGGGGCGCCAGGACTGAAGCTTTCTTT. Looking up the rest from reference TRBV5-1 and TRBJ1-1 gives the full variable domain: KAGVTQTPRYLIKTRGQQVTLSCSPISGHRSVSWYQQTPGQGLQFLFEYFSETQRNKGNFPGRFSGRQFSNSRSEMNVSTLELGDSALYLCASSLGGARTEAFFGQGTRLTVV.

The chain employs TRBV3-1 (or the pseudogene TRBV3-2) and TRBJ1-2; no clear D. Germline CDR1 and CDR2: LGHDT and YNNKEL (reference sequence). CDR3 length: 19 amino acids. Trimming shortened V by 3 bases and J by 0 bases, and 23 bases separated the two germline ends. The CDR3, as DNA: TGTGCCAGCAGCCAGGAGGTGGCAGCAAAGACACCGGCTAACTATGGCTACACCTTC. This translates into CASSQEVAAKTPANYGYTF.

As for this clone: This same CDR3 is encoded by further DNA sequences in the sample. The V and J genes are TRBV6-1 and TRBJ2-3, with 12 bases identical to TRBD2. This CDR3 has 15 amino acids. J gave up 4 bases and V 3 bases, and 2 bases lay outside the gene matches. From germline, CDR1 is MNHNS and CDR2 SASEGT. CDR3: CASSELAGGPDTQYF. The CDR3 DNA reads TGTGCCAGCAGTGAGCTAGCGGGAGGGCCAGATACGCAGTATTTT.

This chain uses TRBV5-6 with TRBJ2-7; the match to TRBD1 covers 8 bases. V shed 6 bases and J 2 bases; nucleotides not matched to a gene: 7. CDR1 and CDR2 from the germline V gene are SGHDT and YYEEEE. The CDR3 contains 14 residues. CDR3 DNA sequence: TGTGCCAGCACCTGGGACAGGTTACCCTACGAGCAGTACTTC. Translating gives CASTWDRLPYEQYF.